This T cell receptor (beta chain) was identified during a study of CD8 T cells in Susac syndrome. V trimming: 6 bases; J trimming: 3 bases; junction bases outside the gene matches: 7. Germline values: CDR1 SQVTM, CDR2 ANQGSEA. The CDR3 runs to 14 residues. Random hexamers were used to reverse transcribe roughly 0.45 to 1 ug of RNA. TCRdb re-analysed the immunoSEQ multiplex PCR reads in MiXCR, keeping a single row per CDR3 protein. Of roughly 200,000 distinct CDR3 sequences listed, 85% to 95% were seen once; the top ten hold 0.082%. The chain combines TRBV29-1 with TRBJ2-1, with TRBD1 matching over 8 bases. The origin of this receptor is a human donor with multiple sclerosis. The sample comprised CD4+ T cells from PBMCs. In nucleotides, the CDR3 is TGCAGCGTCCAAGACAGGGGCCACTACAATGAGCAGTTCTTC. This codes for CSVQDRGHYNEQFF.